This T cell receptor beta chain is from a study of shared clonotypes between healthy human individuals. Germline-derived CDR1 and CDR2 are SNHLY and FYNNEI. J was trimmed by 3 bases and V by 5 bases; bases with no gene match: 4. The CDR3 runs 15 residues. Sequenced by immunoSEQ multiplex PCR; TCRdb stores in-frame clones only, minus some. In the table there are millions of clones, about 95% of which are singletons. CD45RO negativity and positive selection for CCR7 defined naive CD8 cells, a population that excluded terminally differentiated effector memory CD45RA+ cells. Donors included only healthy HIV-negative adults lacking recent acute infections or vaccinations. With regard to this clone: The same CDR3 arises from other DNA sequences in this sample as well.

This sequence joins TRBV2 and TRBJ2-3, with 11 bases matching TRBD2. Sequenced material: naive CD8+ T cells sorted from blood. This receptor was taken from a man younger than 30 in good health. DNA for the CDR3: TGTGCCAGCAGTCGCCTAGCGGGAGGTACAGATACGCAGTATTTT. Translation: CASSRLAGGTDTQYF.